Sequencing of this T cell receptor beta chain was carried out in a study of blood T cell repertoires in COVID-19. Produced via immunoSEQ multiplex PCR; TCRdb's table is partial and in-frame only. The sample includes about 43,000 clones, about four fifths of them seen just once. Sequencing was carried out using peripheral blood. The clonotype was recovered from a woman aged 55-75 years with acute or convalescent COVID-19.

The CDR3 sequence: CASSYSVIAGHNEQFF. The CDR3 DNA sequence: TGTGCCAGCAGTTACTCGGTCATCGCGGGTCACAATGAGCAGTTCTTC. V usage is TRBV6-5 and J usage is TRBJ2-1; D possibly corresponds to TRBD2 (5 bases). V lost 0 bases and J lost 5, with 14 bases in between. The CDR3 extends over 16 amino acids. Germline values: CDR1 MNHEY, CDR2 SVGAGI.